Listed below are T cell receptor beta chains from one sample, sequenced in a study of blood T cell repertoires in COVID-19. This table comes from immunoSEQ multiplex PCR, and its TCRdb copy is limited to in-frame clones, with some not included. The sample consists of some 87,000 clones, around four fifths of them appearing once. The sample comprised peripheral blood. The receptors come from an elderly man with active or convalescent COVID-19. The CDR3 runs from the conserved cysteine through the conserved F or W. A D gene is named only where the DNA matches it firmly. Size is omitted from some rows. Given values are once, few, many or a class for expanded clones.

j_call	clone_size	v_call	d_call	cdr3_aa	cdr3_nt
TRBJ1-5	.	TRBV28	TRBD1	CAMRSGQGNQPQHF	TGTGCCATGCGCAGCGGACAGGGGAATCAGCCCCAGCATTTT
TRBJ1-6	once	TRBV27	.	CASSLRRQSSPLHF	TGTGCCAGCAGCTTGAGGCGACAGAGTTCACCCCTCCACTTT
TRBJ2-6	.	TRBV6-2/TRBV6-3	TRBD1	CASSGGTGLSGANVLTF	TGTGCCAGCAGTGGAGGGACAGGACTCTCTGGGGCCAACGTCCTGACTTTC
TRBJ2-7	.	TRBV7-2	TRBD2	CASSQEAGATYEQYF	TGTGCCAGCAGCCAGGAAGCGGGGGCCACCTACGAGCAGTACTTC
TRBJ1-1	.	TRBV19	.	CASSIRHGDTEAFF	TGTGCCAGTAGTATCCGACACGGCGACACTGAAGCTTTCTTT
TRBJ1-2	.	TRBV2	.	CASSGVGEGYTF	TGTGCCAGCAGCGGAGTGGGAGAGGGCTACACCTTC
TRBJ2-1	.	TRBV7-6	.	CASSLAQQGGGEQFF	TGTGCCAGCAGCTTAGCCCAACAGGGGGGGGGTGAGCAGTTCTTC
TRBJ1-4	.	TRBV19	.	CASKTPRGNEKLFF	TGTGCCAGTAAAACCCCGCGGGGGAATGAAAAACTGTTTTTT
TRBJ2-7	.	TRBV7-2	TRBD2	CASSTSGTLNYEQYF	TGTGCCAGCAGCACTAGCGGGACTTTAAACTACGAGCAGTACTTC
TRBJ1-2	.	TRBV18	TRBD1	CASSQPGQGNGYTF	TGTGCCAGCTCACAACCGGGACAGGGTAATGGCTACACCTTC
TRBJ2-5	.	TRBV2	TRBD1	CASGRDRGTQYF	TGTGCCAGCGGCCGGGACAGGGGGACCCAGTACTTC
TRBJ2-1	.	TRBV3-1/TRBV3-2	TRBD2	CASSQGTSSDEQFF	TGTGCCAGCAGCCAGGGGACTAGTAGCGATGAGCAGTTCTTC
TRBJ2-7	.	TRBV3-1/TRBV3-2	.	CASSQEGLSSYEQYF	TGTGCCAGCAGCCAAGAGGGCTTGAGCTCCTACGAGCAGTACTTC
TRBJ1-1	.	TRBV3-1/TRBV3-2	TRBD1	CASSQVGQVNSNTEAFF	TGTGCCAGCAGCCAAGTGGGACAGGTTAATTCGAACACTGAAGCTTTCTTT
TRBJ2-1	once	TRBV30	TRBD2	CAWKNGGGYNEQFF	TGTGCCTGGAAGAATGGGGGGGGTTACAATGAGCAGTTCTTC
TRBJ2-1	.	TRBV7-2	TRBD2	CASSSLTSGAGEQFF	TGTGCCAGCAGCTCCCTGACTAGCGGTGCCGGGGAGCAGTTCTTC
TRBJ1-2	.	TRBV7-3	.	CASSPMGVSNYGYTF	TGTGCCAGCAGCCCAATGGGAGTCTCTAACTATGGCTACACCTTC
TRBJ2-3	once	TRBV21-1	.	CASSMRTGVYRGTDTQYF	TGTGCCAGCAGCATGAGGACAGGGGTCTACCGGGGCACAGATACGCAGTATTTT
TRBJ1-2	.	TRBV10-3	.	CAIRGGEGGGYTF	TGTGCCATCAGGGGCGGGGAGGGCGGTGGCTACACCTTC
TRBJ2-3	.	TRBV7-3	TRBD2	CASSDQAGATDTQYF	TGTGCCAGCAGCGATCAAGCGGGGGCCACAGATACGCAGTATTTT
TRBJ2-5	.	TRBV5-1	TRBD1	CASSLLQGAGQETQYF	TGCGCCAGCAGCCTCCTACAGGGGGCGGGGCAAGAGACCCAGTACTTC
TRBJ2-2	.	TRBV18	.	CASSSGQNTGELFF	TGTGCCAGCTCATCGGGACAGAACACCGGGGAGCTGTTTTTT
TRBJ1-1	.	TRBV29-1	.	CSVEGVTEAFF	TGCAGCGTTGAAGGAGTAACTGAAGCTTTCTTT
TRBJ1-1	.	TRBV19	.	CASSLRRGSEAFF	TGTGCCAGTAGTCTCCGGCGAGGGTCTGAAGCTTTCTTT
TRBJ2-2	once	TRBV4-1	TRBD2	CASIVYGRSTGELFF	TGCGCCAGCATTGTCTACGGGAGGAGCACCGGGGAGCTGTTTTTT
TRBJ2-7	.	TRBV11-2	.	CASSFGAVIYEQYF	TGTGCCAGCAGCTTTGGCGCGGTCATCTACGAGCAGTACTTC
TRBJ2-3	.	TRBV3-1/TRBV3-2	.	CASSQDVQTDTQYF	TGTGCCAGCAGCCAAGATGTCCAGACAGATACGCAGTATTTT
TRBJ1-1	.	TRBV6-1	TRBD1	CASSEPGQTNTEAFF	TGTGCCAGCAGTGAACCGGGACAGACGAACACTGAAGCTTTCTTT
TRBJ2-5	.	TRBV3-1/TRBV3-2	TRBD2	CASSPTSGGWETQYF	TGTGCCAGCAGCCCGACTAGCGGAGGGTGGGAGACCCAGTACTTC
TRBJ2-7	.	TRBV5-6	TRBD2	CASSPWTSGYEQYF	TGTGCCAGCAGCCCCTGGACTAGCGGCTACGAGCAGTACTTC